Following are 32 T cell receptor beta chains from one sample sequenced in a study of vaccination effects on CD4 cells after COVID-19. Their antigens are not known. Prior to sequencing, the ViraFEST assay stimulated PBMC with viral peptide pools, which expanded the antigen-specific CD4+ T cells. Researchers isolated CD4+ T cells once about 11 days of culture had elapsed. Absence of prior SARS-CoV-2 infection characterized the vaccine recipients, who showed negative nucleocapsid antibodies. The data were produced by immunoSEQ multiplex PCR, yet TCRdb's version contains in-frame clones alone and is incomplete. The sample lists roughly 50,000 clones, just under 80% occurring once. The material was CD4+ T cells from PBMCs cultured with HCoV-OC43 spike peptides, obtained before COVID-19 vaccination. Stated subset: HCoV-OC43 spike overlapping peptide pool stimulation. The receptors originated from a human donor who received a COVID-19 vaccine.

There are a few counts of this clone. The chain recombines TRBV13 with TRBJ1-6, with D uncertain. The CDR3 totals 12 residues. Germline lookup yields CDR1 PRHDT and CDR2 FYEKMQ (reference sequence). Trimming took 4 bases from V and 14 from J, leaving 12 bases between them. CDR3 sequence reads: CASSYKGRALHF. CDR3 in DNA: TGTGCCAGCAGCTATAAAGGGAGAGCCCTCCACTTT.

This clone was observed a few times. CDR3 sequence: CAGGRRTEAFF. CDR3 coding DNA: TGTGCCGGGGGGCGCCGAACTGAAGCTTTCTTT. The J gene is TRBJ1-1, the V gene TRBV12-3 or TRBV12-4, with TRBD1 as a possible D gene (6 bases). The CDR3 is 11 residues long. The V end was cut by 11 bases, the J end by 5 bases, with 12 bases between.

The chain has TRBV6-2 or TRBV6-3 and TRBJ2-7; 7 nucleotides align to TRBD2. The junction had 9 bases not matched to a gene; V was cut back by 4 bases and J by 6 bases. The CDR3 spans 14 residues. Germline V gene sequence: CDR1 MNHEY, CDR2 SVGEGT. The CDR3 DNA is TGTGCCAGCAGTTCCGGGACTAAGCTCTCCGAGCAGTACGTC. Its translation: CASSSGTKLSEQYV.

The V gene is TRBV6-1, the J gene TRBJ2-5; the D gene is possibly TRBD1 (5 bases). In germline, CDR1 is MNHNS, CDR2 SASEGT. This CDR3 is built from 14 residues. V lost 9 bases and J lost 5, with 19 bases in between. CDR3 amino acids: CASSSRAAGETQYF. The CDR3 coding sequence is TGTGCCAGTTCCTCCAGGGCGGCAGGGGAGACCCAGTACTTC.

The rearrangement links TRBV7-9 to TRBJ2-1; 8 bases are shared with TRBD2. The CDR3 spans 19 residues. With V trimmed by 2 bases and J by 0 bases, 12 bases remained unmatched. Germline V gives CDR1 SEHNR, CDR2 FQNEAQ (reference sequence). CDR3 nucleotides: TGTGCCAGCAGCTTACTAGGTGTAGCGGGGTATAGCTCCTACAATGAGCAGTTCTTC. It is translated as CASSLLGVAGYSSYNEQFF.

The genes are TRBV7-2 and TRBJ2-1, with 11 bases aligning to TRBD1. This CDR3 is 13 amino acids long. J was trimmed by 9 bases and V by 3 bases; bases with no gene match: 1. CDR1 SGHTA and CDR2 FQGNSA come from the germline V gene. The CDR3 coding sequence is TGTGCCAGCAGCTTCGGGACAGGGGGTGAGCAGTTCTTC. Translation: CASSFGTGGEQFF.

This chain joins TRBV5-1 and TRBJ2-5; possible D gene TRBD2, 7 bases. V lost 1 base, J lost 3 bases, and 13 bases lay in between. CDR1 and CDR2 from the germline V gene are SGHRS and YFSETQ. CDR3 size: 15 residues. CDR3: CASSLNTGTKETQYF. CDR3 sequence (DNA): TGCGCCAGCAGCTTGAACACAGGGACTAAAGAGACCCAGTACTTC.

The J gene is TRBJ2-5, the V gene TRBV24-1, with 10 bases fitting TRBD1. The CDR3 contains 15 residues. V lost 5 bases and J lost 5; bases outside the gene matches: 7. In germline, CDR1 is KGHDR, CDR2 SFDVKD. CDR3 sequence reads: CATSASGTGEETQYF. DNA of the CDR3: TGTGCCACCAGTGCATCCGGGACAGGGGAGGAGACCCAGTACTTC.

This clone was observed a few times. V is TRBV5-8 and J is TRBJ1-2; D gene uncertain. The germline V and J ends were trimmed by 2 bases and 4 bases, with 9 bases remaining between them. CDR1 SGHTS and CDR2 YDEGEE come from the germline V gene. The CDR3 is 13 residues long. CDR3 nucleotide sequence: TGTGCCAGCAGCTTACGCGCTGGCTATGGCTACACCTTC. Translation: CASSLRAGYGYTF. Complete variable domain (other parts from reference TRBV5-8 and TRBJ1-2): EAGVTQSPTHLIKTRGQQATLRCSPISGHTSVYWYQQALGLGLQFLLWYDEGEERNRGNFPPRFSGRQFPNYSSELNVNALELEDSALYLCASSLRAGYGYTFGSGTRLTVV.

This chain links TRBV20-1 with TRBJ2-5; TRBD1 is a possible D gene (5 bases). CDR3 size: 12 residues. Per germline, CDR1 DFQATT and CDR2 SNEGSKA (reference sequence). Trimming pared 3 bases from V and 4 bases from J, leaving 9 bases between. Here the CDR3 reads CSASDDRETQYF. The CDR3 DNA reads TGCAGTGCTAGTGATGACAGAGAGACCCAGTACTTC.

This sequence joins TRBV5-1 and TRBJ1-5; D is undetermined. V lost 4 bases and J lost 5, with 7 bases in between. Germline V gene lookup returns CDR1 SGHRS and CDR2 YFSETQ. CDR3 length: 12 residues. The CDR3 DNA reads TGCGCCAGCAGCCTGGTAGATCAGCCCCAGCATTTT. It translates to CASSLVDQPQHF.

This chain joins TRBV5-5 and TRBJ1-6; D is ambiguous. CDR1 and CDR2 (germline): SGHKS, YYEKEE (reference sequence). Deletions cut 3 bases from V and 4 bases from J, with 11 bases between. This CDR3 has 15 residues. In DNA form, the CDR3 reads TGTGCCAGCAGCTCATCGACGGGATATAATTCACCCCTCCACTTT. Protein: CASSSSTGYNSPLHF.

The gene calls are TRBV6-6 and TRBJ2-3; 13 nucleotides align to TRBD2. This CDR3 comprises 17 residues. Germline loops: CDR1 MNHNY, CDR2 SVGAGI (reference sequence). V was clipped by 5 bases and J by 2 bases; unmatched bases: 7. The CDR3 loop reads CASSRMTSGGPTDTQYF. Written as DNA, the CDR3 is TGTGCCAGCAGTCGGATGACTAGCGGGGGGCCCACAGATACGCAGTATTTT.

In this sample, this clone turned up once. The gene calls are TRBV2 and TRBJ2-1, with D possibly TRBD2 on 7 matching bases. V lost 6 bases to trimming and J lost 4 bases, with 22 bases between them. In germline, CDR1 is SNHLY, CDR2 FYNNEI. The CDR3 loop spans 17 amino acids. The chain's CDR3 is CASRRMGGPTLYNEQFF. The CDR3 DNA sequence: TGTGCCAGCAGACGAATGGGGGGGCCGACCTTATACAATGAGCAGTTCTTC. Filled out from reference TRBV2 and TRBJ2-1, the complete variable domain reads EPEVTQTPSHQVTQMGQEVILRCVPISNHLYFYWYRQILGQKVEFLVSFYNNEISEKSEIFDDQFSVERPDGSNFTLKIRSTKLEDSAMYFCASRRMGGPTLYNEQFFGPGTRLTVL.

The chain combines TRBV18 with TRBJ2-6; D is ambiguous. With 0 bases removed from V and 4 bases from J, the gap between germline ends came to 4 bases. CDR3 size: 14 residues. In germline, CDR1 is KGHSH, CDR2 LQKENI. This CDR3 is CASSPPGGANVLTF. The DNA for the CDR3 is TGTGCCAGCTCACCACCGGGAGGGGCCAACGTCCTGACTTTC.

The J gene is TRBJ1-1, the V gene TRBV5-6; 7 positions agree with TRBD1. From germline, CDR1 is SGHDT and CDR2 YYEEEE. J lost 5 bases, V lost 1 base, and 5 bases had no gene match. CDR3 length: 14 residues. The CDR3, as DNA: TGTGCCAGCAGCTTGACAGCAGGGGGAACTGAAGCTTTCTTT. Amino acid sequence: CASSLTAGGTEAFF.

The chain is built from TRBV13 and TRBJ1-1; no firm D call. From germline, CDR1 is PRHDT and CDR2 FYEKMQ (reference sequence). The V end lost 2 bases, the J end lost 1 base, and 2 bases lay between the germline ends. The CDR3 spans 12 residues. This CDR3 reads CASSLQNTEAFF. The CDR3 DNA follows: TGTGCCAGCAGCTTACAGAACACTGAAGCTTTCTTT.

The gene calls are TRBV7-2 and TRBJ2-5, with D possibly TRBD1 on 5 matching bases. CDR1 and CDR2 from the germline V gene are SGHTA and FQGNSA. The CDR3 extends over 13 amino acids. V was cut by 6 bases and J by 1 base, with 9 bases left in between. The CDR3 spells CASSQGLQETQYF. In nucleotides, the CDR3 is TGTGCCAGCAGTCAGGGTCTCCAAGAGACCCAGTACTTC.

In its sample, this clone was seen a few times. V usage is TRBV24-1 and J usage is TRBJ2-7; no clear D gene. CDR1 is KGHDR, CDR2 SFDVKD, per germline. The CDR3 sequence is 14 residues long. V shed 0 bases and J shed 4 bases, with 9 bases lying between them. The CDR3: CATSDLLGSYEQYV. CDR3 DNA sequence: TGTGCCACCAGTGATTTGCTAGGGTCGTACGAGCAGTACGTC.

The chain is built from TRBV7-2 and TRBJ1-1, with a tentative D call TRBD1 (5 bases). With 2 bases removed from V and 3 bases from J, the gap between germline ends came to 13 bases. The V gene's germline CDR1 is SGHTA and CDR2 FQGNSA. CDR3 length: 15 amino acids. This chain's CDR3 is CASSLRWGGDTEAFF. CDR3 coding DNA: TGTGCCAGCAGCTTACGTTGGGGGGGAGACACTGAAGCTTTCTTT.

The V gene is TRBV10-3, the J gene TRBJ2-7; perhaps TRBD1 as D (6 bases). CDR1 and CDR2 from the germline V gene are ENHRY and SYGVKD. The V end lost 6 bases, the J end lost 6 bases, and 18 bases lay between the germline ends. There are 14 residues in the CDR3. In DNA, the CDR3 is TGTGCCATCAGACCCAGCGAGGGGGTAGCCGAGCAGTACGTC. This sequence encodes CAIRPSEGVAEQYV.

This chain uses TRBV18 with TRBJ1-1; 8 nucleotides match TRBD1. Trimming took 4 bases from V and 10 from J; bases not matched to a gene: 14. This CDR3 is 15 amino acids long. Germline V gives CDR1 KGHSH, CDR2 LQKENI. CDR3 in DNA: TGTGCCAGCTCACGCCAAGGACAGGGAGGGGAGGCAGCTTTCTTT. Encoded protein: CASSRQGQGGEAAFF. Looking up the rest from reference TRBV18 and TRBJ1-1 gives the full variable domain: NAGVMQNPRHLVRRRGQEARLRCSPMKGHSHVYWYRQLPEEGLKFMVYLQKENIIDESGMPKERFSAEFPKEGPSILRIQQVVRGDSAAYFCASSRQGQGGEAAFFGQGTRLTVV.

V usage is TRBV18 and J usage is TRBJ2-5, with D unresolved. The germline V gene has CDR1 KGHSH and CDR2 LQKENI. The CDR3 is 14 amino acids. Deletions cut 2 bases from V and 1 base from J, with 8 bases between. As DNA, the CDR3 is TGTGCCAGCTCACCAATTGACTCCCAAGAGACCCAGTACTTC. Translation: CASSPIDSQETQYF.

The chain has TRBV9 and TRBJ2-2; D might be TRBD1 (6 bases). CDR3 size: 15 residues. Germline-derived CDR1 and CDR2 are SGDLS and YYNGEE. V dropped 2 bases and J dropped 4 bases, with 12 bases sitting between them. Here the CDR3 reads CASSVTGTSTGELFF. The CDR3 nucleotides read TGTGCCAGCAGCGTTACCGGGACATCCACCGGGGAGCTGTTTTTT.

The chain employs TRBV5-1 and TRBJ2-2, with 9 bases aligning to TRBD2. After removal of 0 bases from V and 3 bases from J, the junction contained 6 bases not matched to a gene. This CDR3 spans 17 amino acids. In germline, CDR1 is SGHRS, CDR2 YFSETQ. This CDR3 reads CASSLAGTSLYTGELFF. The CDR3 coding sequence is TGCGCCAGCAGCTTGGCCGGGACTAGCTTATACACCGGGGAGCTGTTTTTT.

V gene TRBV19 combines with J gene TRBJ2-2; TRBD1 might be the D (6 bases). The germline CDR1 and CDR2 sequences are LNHDA and SQIVND (reference sequence). CDR3 length: 14 residues. CDR3 DNA: TGTCTTTCCCGGGACACCCCAGACACCGGGGAGCTGTTTTTT. Translated, it gives CLSRDTPDTGELFF.

The V and J genes are TRBV5-1 and TRBJ2-3; no reliable D call. There are 14 residues in the CDR3. The V end lost 0 bases, the J end lost 0 bases, and 5 bases lay between the germline ends. Germline assignment: CDR1 SGHRS and CDR2 YFSETQ. In DNA, the CDR3 is TGCGCCAGCAGCTTGGCAGCTAGCACAGATACGCAGTATTTT. Its translation is CASSLAASTDTQYF. Drawing the rest from reference TRBV5-1 and TRBJ2-3, the complete variable domain is KAGVTQTPRYLIKTRGQQVTLSCSPISGHRSVSWYQQTPGQGLQFLFEYFSETQRNKGNFPGRFSGRQFSNSRSEMNVSTLELGDSALYLCASSLAASTDTQYFGPGTRLTVL.

The V and J genes are TRBV29-1 and TRBJ1-1; TRBD1 agrees at 11 bases. The CDR3 is 13 residues long. Per the germline V gene, CDR1 is SQVTM and CDR2 is ANQGSEA. The trim removed 6 bases at V and 5 bases at J, leaving 5 bases unmatched. This chain's CDR3 is CSVDRDRGTEAFF. The CDR3, as DNA: TGCAGCGTCGATCGGGACAGGGGGACTGAAGCTTTCTTT.

This sequence joins TRBV7-9 and TRBJ1-1; TRBD1 aligns across 7 bases. Trimming took 4 bases from V and 4 from J; bases not matched to a gene: 12. Germline-derived CDR1 and CDR2 are SEHNR and FQNEAQ (reference sequence). CDR3 length equals 16 residues. The CDR3 DNA sequence: TGTGCCAGCAGCTCCCGGGACAGCCCTAGGGGCACTGAAGCTTTCTTT. Its protein product is CASSSRDSPRGTEAFF.

This clone appeared a few times. This chain uses TRBV10-3 with TRBJ1-1; D call uncertain. V lost 1 base, J lost 8 bases, and 8 bases lay in between. The CDR3 runs 12 residues. Germline V gene data show CDR1 as ENHRY and CDR2 as SYGVKD. The CDR3, as DNA: TGTGCCATCAGTGAGTTTTCCGTAGAAGCTTTCTTT. Amino acids: CAISEFSVEAFF.

The V and J genes are TRBV2 and TRBJ1-2; 11 bases line up with TRBD1. V was clipped by 6 bases and J by 4 bases; unmatched bases: 4. Germline V CDR1 and CDR2: SNHLY, FYNNEI. CDR3 length: 14 amino acids. Here the CDR3 DNA reads TGTGCCAGCAGAATAGGACAGGGGGCCTATGGCTACACCTTC. Protein: CASRIGQGAYGYTF.

This clone was counted only a few times. The V gene is TRBV7-8, the J gene TRBJ2-1, with D tentatively TRBD1 (6 bases). CDR1 and CDR2 from the germline V gene are SGHVS and FQNEAQ. The CDR3 has 17 amino acids. V lost 3 bases, J lost 7 bases, and 22 bases lay in between. The CDR3 sequence is CASSLGAVGQWANEQFF. Here the CDR3 DNA reads TGTGCCAGCAGCTTGGGGGCCGTGGGACAATGGGCAAATGAGCAGTTCTTC.